The clone carrying this T cell receptor (beta chain) was recorded a few times. Recruits, aged 18 to 89 years, lived in around 24 US areas. The data were obtained in a study of blood T cell repertoires in COVID-19. Study overall: Spain, Italy and the United States supplied samples that represented acute and convalescent COVID-19.

Authors' analysis steps: Scientists estimated how many nucleated cells there were by amplifying reference gene primers. Repertoires were generated with immunoSEQ multiplex PCR, while TCRdb's copy carries only in-frame clones and drops some. V, J and clone size are those of that table, while D and trimming were read from the DNA. Of 250,000 or so clones listed, approximately 88% are singletons. This TCR was recovered from a woman aged 40 to 50 who had been exposed to COVID-19. Sequencing was performed on PBMCs or T cells enriched from blood (not recorded which).

The CDR3 region has the DNA TGTGCCAGCAGTTCCGCCTCCCGGACTGGATTGTATGGCTACACCTTC. The encoded protein is CASSSASRTGLYGYTF. The chain uses TRBV28 and TRBJ1-2; D unclear. CDR1 and CDR2 (germline): MDHEN, SYDVKM. This CDR3 is built from 16 residues. The germline V and J ends were trimmed by 4 bases and 5 bases, with 20 bases remaining between them.